Listed here are 9 T cell receptor beta chains from one sample, sequenced in a study of identical twins (dated by TCRdb to 2016 to 2017). Libraries came from 5' RACE. TCRdb lists the instrument as Illumina HiSeq 2000. In TCRdb, the public reads were trimmed at Q25 with fastp and aligned with MiXCR, with productive beta chains retained. Every distinct CDR3 protein forms one entry, paired with its most common genes and DNA. This sample comprises nearly 900,000 distinct CDR3 sequences, roughly an eighth of them detected only once. The ten largest clones represent around 1.6% of the sample. These data were also filed under a second study, of yellow fever vaccine responses in identical twins.

The sequenced sample was PBMCs. These receptors came from a woman younger than 30 in good health.

The V and J genes are TRBV10-2 and TRBJ2-7; D is possibly TRBD1 (6 bases). The CDR3 is 14 amino acids. Germline values: CDR1 WSHSY, CDR2 SAAADI. V lost 4 bases and J 3 bases, leaving 13 bases between the germline ends. In DNA, the CDR3 is TGCGCCAGCAGTGCTGGGACACCCCACTACGAGCAGTACGTC. This translates into CASSAGTPHYEQYV.

This clonotype was detected ten times or more. The genes are TRBV20-1 and TRBJ2-1, with 11 bases aligning to TRBD2. This CDR3 has 14 residues. The germline gives CDR1 DFQATT, CDR2 SNEGSKA (reference sequence). The junction had 7 bases not matched to a gene; V was cut back by 6 bases and J by 6 bases. For the CDR3, the DNA is TGCAGTGCCGAAACTAGCGGGGGTTTCAATGAGCAGTTCTTC. Protein sequence: CSAETSGGFNEQFF.

The table lists this clonotype with many counts. A read error may account for a junction end that differs from germline. The V and J genes are TRBV5-1 and TRBJ1-2; 8 bases map to TRBD1. The CDR3 extends over 13 amino acids. The germline gives CDR1 SGHRS, CDR2 YFSETQ. CDR3 amino acids: CASSPGGDYGYTF. The CDR3 nucleotides read TGTGCCAGCAGCCCAGGGGGCGACTATGGCTACACCTTC.

This clonotype was recorded many times. This sequence joins TRBV5-1 and TRBJ2-2; D is unclear. The CDR3 covers 15 residues. Trimming took off 1 base at V and 3 bases at J, with 10 bases between the two ends. Germline assignment: CDR1 SGHRS and CDR2 YFSETQ. CDR3 residues: CASSLIPQDTGELFF. The CDR3 bases are TGCGCCAGCAGCTTGATTCCCCAGGACACCGGGGAGCTGTTTTTT.

The table lists this clonotype with many counts. The gene calls are TRBV7-9 and TRBJ1-1, with 8 bases matching TRBD1. The germline V gene encodes CDR1 SEHNR and CDR2 FQNEAQ (reference sequence). The trim removed 2 bases at V and 0 bases at J, leaving 2 bases unmatched. There are 15 residues in the CDR3. CDR3 in amino acids: CASSLQGALNTEAFF. The CDR3 nucleotides are TGTGCCAGCAGCTTACAGGGGGCATTGAACACTGAAGCTTTCTTT. The full variable domain, completed using reference TRBV7-9 and TRBJ1-1, is DTGVSQNPRHKITKRGQNVTFRCDPISEHNRLYWYRQTLGQGPEFLTYFQNEAQLEKSRLLSDRFSAERPKGSFSTLEIQRTEQGDSAMYLCASSLQGALNTEAFFGQGTRLTVV.

This clonotype was seen at least ten times. This CDR3 reads CASSPSGQQNYGYTF. DNA for the CDR3: TGTGCCAGCAGTCCCTCGGGACAGCAAAACTATGGCTACACCTTC. The chain links TRBV12-3 or TRBV12-4 to TRBJ1-2; 7 nucleotides align to TRBD1. This CDR3 has 15 residues. Losses at the gene ends were 5 bases for V and 2 bases for J; bases not matched to a gene: 8.

The chain couples TRBV12-3 or TRBV12-4 to TRBJ2-2, with 8 bases that match TRBD1. With V trimmed by 6 bases and J by 0 bases, 9 bases remained unmatched. The CDR3 covers 17 residues. CDR3 coding DNA: TGTGCCAGCAGGAAACCGGGACAGGCTGCGAACACCGGGGAGCTGTTTTTT. This encodes CASRKPGQAANTGELFF.

There are many counts of this clonotype. V gene TRBV6-5 combines with J gene TRBJ2-7; 7 bases are a match to TRBD1. The CDR3 runs to 15 residues. The V gene end was trimmed by 0 bases and the J gene end by 4 bases; junction bases not matched to a gene: 6. Germline CDR1 reads MNHEY; CDR2 reads SVGAGI. CDR3 region: CASSYSGQITYEQYF. CDR3 DNA sequence: TGTGCCAGCAGTTACTCGGGACAGATTACATACGAGCAGTACTTC.

This clonotype was recorded a few times. The V gene is TRBV10-3, the J gene TRBJ2-3, with TRBD1 matching over 9 bases. V was pared by 6 bases and J by 2 bases, with 9 bases of the junction left unmatched. The germline V gene encodes CDR1 ENHRY and CDR2 SYGVKD. CDR3 length: 16 residues. The CDR3 coding sequence is TGTGCCATCAGCGGGGGCGGGACAGGGACCACAGATACGCAGTATTTT. Translating gives CAISGGGTGTTDTQYF.